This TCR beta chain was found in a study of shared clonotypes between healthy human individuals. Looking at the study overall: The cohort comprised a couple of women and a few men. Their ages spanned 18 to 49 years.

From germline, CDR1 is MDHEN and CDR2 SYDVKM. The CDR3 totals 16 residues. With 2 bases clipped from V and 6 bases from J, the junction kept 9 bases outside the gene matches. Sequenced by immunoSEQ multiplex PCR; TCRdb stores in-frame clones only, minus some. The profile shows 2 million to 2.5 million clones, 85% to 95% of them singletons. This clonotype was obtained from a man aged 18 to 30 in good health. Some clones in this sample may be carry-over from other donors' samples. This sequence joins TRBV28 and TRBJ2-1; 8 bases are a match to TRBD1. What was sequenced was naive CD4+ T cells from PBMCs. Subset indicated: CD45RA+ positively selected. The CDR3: CASSLTGGVGGNEQFF. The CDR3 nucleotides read TGTGCCAGCAGTTTAACAGGGGGAGTAGGGGGCAATGAGCAGTTCTTC.